This is a list of T cell receptor beta chains from one sample in a study of cytomegalovirus exposure and HLA in healthy donors. Libraries were prepared by immunoSEQ multiplex PCR; TCRdb keeps only in-frame clonotypes and omits some of them. Of some 150,000 clones in the sample, approximately 80% were seen once. The specimen sequenced was PBMCs. These receptors originate from a woman aged 40 to 50 in good health and CMV-seronegative. Each CDR3 is given with its conserved first and last residue. A D gene is named only where the DNA matches it firmly. Clone size is shown for a subset of rows, as once, few, many or a class of expanded clone.

>TRBV7-9|TRBD2|NA|TRBJ2-7
TGTTCCAGCAGCATGGGACTAGCGGGGGGCTACGAGCAGTACTTC
CSSSMGLAGGYEQYF
>TRBV30|NA|NA|TRBJ1-3
TGTGCCTGGAGTGTACGGCAGGGGAAGGGAAAGAGCTCTGGAAACACCATATATTTT
CAWSVRQGKGKSSGNTIYF
>TRBV7-3|NA|few|TRBJ1-2
TGTGCCAGCAGCCCCTCCTTCGACAGCCTCTATGGCTACACCTTC
CASSPSFDSLYGYTF
>TRBV7-8|TRBD2|NA|TRBJ2-1
TGTGCCAGCAGCTTATGGCGGGCTAGCGGGGGGGCAGAAAATGAGCAGTTCTTC
CASSLWRASGGAENEQFF
>TRBV4-3|NA|once|TRBJ2-3
TGCGCCAGCAGCCAGCAGGGGGGATTCACAGATACGCAGTATTTT
CASSQQGGFTDTQYF
>TRBV7-6|NA|NA|TRBJ2-1
TGTGCCAGCAGCTTAGCCCCAGGGATTGAGCAGTTCTTC
CASSLAPGIEQFF
>TRBV9|NA|NA|TRBJ2-2
TGTGCCAGCAGCGTAGACGTCGGAGACCTCGGGGAGCTGTTTTTT
CASSVDVGDLGELFF
>TRBV15|NA|NA|TRBJ1-3
TGTGCCACCAGCAGAGATTACGAGTCGCGGGGAAACACCATATATTTT
CATSRDYESRGNTIYF
>TRBV6-5|TRBD1|NA|TRBJ2-7
TGTGCCAGCAGTTACGGAGGGACAGGGGCCTACGAGCAGTACTTC
CASSYGGTGAYEQYF
>TRBV5-1|NA|once|TRBJ1-1
TGCGCCAGCACCTCCTCGGGGGTCACTGAAGCTTTCTTT
CASTSSGVTEAFF
>TRBV28|TRBD1|NA|TRBJ1-2
TGTGCCAGCATTCCAGGGGGCAGAGGGGGCTACACCTTC
CASIPGGRGGYTF
>TRBV18|NA|NA|TRBJ1-1
TGTGCCAGCTCACCCAGGGCCACTGAAGCTTTCTTT
CASSPRATEAFF
>TRBV4-3|NA|NA|TRBJ1-2
TGCGCCAGCACTCTAAACAGGGAATGGAACTATGGCTACACCTTC
CASTLNREWNYGYTF
>TRBV6-5|TRBD1|NA|TRBJ1-2
TGTGCCACCTACGGGACAGCTAACTATGGCTACACCTTC
CATYGTANYGYTF
>TRBV5-4|TRBD2|NA|TRBJ2-4
TGTGCCAGCAGCTTGGAGCTAGCGGGGGGGAAAAACATTCAGTACTTC
CASSLELAGGKNIQYF
>TRBV19|NA|few|TRBJ2-2
TGTGCCAGTAGTATCCGACTGAGGGCCGAGACCGGGGAGCTGTTTTTT
CASSIRLRAETGELFF
>TRBV5-8|NA|NA|TRBJ2-2
TGTGCCAGCCGAAGCGGCCCCACCGGGGAGCTGTTTTTT
CASRSGPTGELFF